The T cell receptor beta chain described here comes from a study of blood T cell repertoires in COVID-19. Looking at the study overall: Italy, Spain and the United States were the sources of the convalescent and acute COVID-19 samples. Sources were T cells, B-cell-depleted T cells, or PBMCs; the material itself was cDNA or gDNA.

Original handling: Amplification with reference gene primers provided the estimates of nucleated cell counts. Only in-frame clones appear in the TCRdb table, and some are missing; sequencing was by immunoSEQ multiplex PCR. V and J calls and clone size are copied from that table; D and trimming were computed from the DNA. The sample carries around 80,000 clones, 82% recorded once. Germline CDR1 is KGHSH and CDR2 is LQKENI. The CDR3 is 15 residues long. Trimming took 5 bases from V and 5 from J; bases not matched to a gene: 8. V gene TRBV18 combines with J gene TRBJ2-2; 7 positions agree with TRBD1. The sequenced sample consisted of peripheral blood. The sequence derives from a human donor in a cohort sampled during active COVID-19. CDR3 region: CASSYRQGSTGELFF. The CDR3 nucleotides read TGTGCCAGCTCATATCGACAGGGAAGTACCGGGGAGCTGTTTTTT.